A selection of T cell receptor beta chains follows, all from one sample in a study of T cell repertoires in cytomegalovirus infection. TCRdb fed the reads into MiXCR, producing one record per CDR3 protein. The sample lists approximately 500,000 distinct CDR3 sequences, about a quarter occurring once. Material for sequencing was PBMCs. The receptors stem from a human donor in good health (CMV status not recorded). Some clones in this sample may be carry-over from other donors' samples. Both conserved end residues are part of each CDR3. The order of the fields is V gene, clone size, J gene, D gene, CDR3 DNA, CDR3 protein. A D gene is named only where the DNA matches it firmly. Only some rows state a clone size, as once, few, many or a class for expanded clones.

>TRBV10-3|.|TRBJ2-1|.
TGTGCCATCAGTGAAAGTCGCAATGAGCAGTTCTTC
CAISESRNEQFF
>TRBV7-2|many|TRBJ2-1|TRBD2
TGTGCCAGCAGCTGGGCTAGCGGATACAATGAGCAGTTCTTC
CASSWASGYNEQFF
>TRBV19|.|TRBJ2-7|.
TGTGCCAGTAGTATATTAAGAACGGGCGAGCAGTACTTC
CASSILRTGEQYF
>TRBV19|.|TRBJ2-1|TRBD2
TGTGCCAGTAGTATACTAGCGGGAGTCGTCAATGAGCAGTTCTTC
CASSILAGVVNEQFF
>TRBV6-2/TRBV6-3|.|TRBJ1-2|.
TGTGCCAGCAGTTCTTGGTCTCGCCCGGGATCTAACTATGGCTACACCTTC
CASSSWSRPGSNYGYTF
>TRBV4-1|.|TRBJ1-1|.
TGCGCCAGCAGCCCTCAATATGGGTTGAGCACTGAAGCTTTCTTT
CASSPQYGLSTEAFF
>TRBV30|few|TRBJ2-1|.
TGTGCCTGGAGCCTAGCCCGCAATGAGCAGTTCTTC
CAWSLARNEQFF
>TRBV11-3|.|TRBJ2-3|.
TGTGCCAGCAGCTCCAGGGTCGGCACAGATACGCAGTATTTT
CASSSRVGTDTQYF
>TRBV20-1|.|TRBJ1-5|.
TGCAGTGCAACCGGGGTAAGCAATCAGCCCCAGCATTTT
CSATGVSNQPQHF
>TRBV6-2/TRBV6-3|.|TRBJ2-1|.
TGTGCCAGCAGTCCCAAGACTGAGCAGTTCTTC
CASSPKTEQFF
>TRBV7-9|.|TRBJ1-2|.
TGTGCCAGCGAGGTGGGGGATGCTGGCTACACCTTC
CASEVGDAGYTF
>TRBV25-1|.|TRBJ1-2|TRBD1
TGTGCCAGCAGTGAACGAGGGACAGCGTACTATGGCTACACCTTC
CASSERGTAYYGYTF
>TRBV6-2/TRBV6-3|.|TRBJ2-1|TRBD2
TGTGCCAGCAGAATCGGCGGACTAGCGGGAGGGTACCACAATGAGCAGTTCTTC
CASRIGGLAGGYHNEQFF
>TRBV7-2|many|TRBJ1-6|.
TGTGCCAGCAGCGGCGGATTAAATTCACCCCTCCACTTT
CASSGGLNSPLHF
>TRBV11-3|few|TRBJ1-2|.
TGTGCCAGCACCCCCGGTCCGGAGGGGTATGGCTACACCTTC
CASTPGPEGYGYTF
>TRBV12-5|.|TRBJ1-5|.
TGTGCTAGTGGTTTGTCTGGGTTTCAGCCCCAGCATTTT
CASGLSGFQPQHF
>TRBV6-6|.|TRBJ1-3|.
TGTGCCAGCAGTTACTCCCCGAGTGGGCCGGGAAACACCATATATTTT
CASSYSPSGPGNTIYF
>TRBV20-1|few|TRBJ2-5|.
TGCAGTGCTAGAGACGCGGGACCAAGGCAGGAGACCCAGTACTTC
CSARDAGPRQETQYF
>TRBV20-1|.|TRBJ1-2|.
TGCAGTGCTAGAAACCCCCGACAGGTCTCTGACTATGGCTACACCTTC
CSARNPRQVSDYGYTF
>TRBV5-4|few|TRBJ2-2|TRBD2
TGTGCCAGCAGCTTCATCCTAGCGGGAGAAGACACCGGGGAGCTGTTTTTT
CASSFILAGEDTGELFF
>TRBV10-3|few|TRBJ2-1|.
TGTGCCATCACCATCCGAAATTGGAGGGAGGGGGTTGATGAGCAGTTCTTC
CAITIRNWREGVDEQFF
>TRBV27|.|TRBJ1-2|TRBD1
TGTGCCAGCAGTTTCACAGGGGGCGCGGCCGGCTACACCTTC
CASSFTGGAAGYTF